This is a list of T cell receptor beta chains from one sample in a study of OX40 agonist ivuxolimab in advanced cancers. Libraries were prepared by immunoSEQ multiplex PCR; TCRdb keeps only in-frame clonotypes and omits some of them. The table lists approximately 70,000 clones, 70% to 90% of them singletons. The sample in question was CD4+ or CD8+ T cells sorted from blood, obtained in a trial of the OX40 agonist ivuxolimab. These receptors were taken from an adult with an advanced solid tumor such as melanoma, head and neck, liver or kidney cancer. Both conserved end residues are part of each CDR3. A D gene is named only where the DNA matches it firmly. Clone size is given for some rows only: seen once, a few or many times, or a class if the clone is expanded.

V,D,size,J,DNA,CDR3
TRBV30,TRBD1,NA,TRBJ2-7,TGTGCCTGGACCAAATCACAGGGGGTCCACTACGAGCAGTACTTC,CAWTKSQGVHYEQYF
TRBV6-1,NA,NA,TRBJ1-1,TGTGCCAGCAGTGATTGGAGTCGAAACACTGAAGCTTTCTTT,CASSDWSRNTEAFF
TRBV11-3,NA,few,TRBJ2-3,TGTGCCAGCCAGATTACGTCTAGCACAGATACGCAGTATTTT,CASQITSSTDTQYF
TRBV18,NA,NA,TRBJ1-6,TGTGCCAGCTCACCAGGGGGCTCCTATAATTCACCCCTCCACTTT,CASSPGGSYNSPLHF
TRBV5-1,NA,NA,TRBJ2-3,TGCGCCAGCAGCTTGGATCCCACCTACGAAAATACGCAGTATTTT,CASSLDPTYENTQYF
TRBV27,NA,NA,TRBJ1-2,TGTGCCAGCAGTTCGACAAGGTCCGGTGGCTACACCTTC,CASSSTRSGGYTF
TRBV2,NA,NA,TRBJ2-1,TGTGCCAGCACTAAGGAGGGGCAACTAGGCAATGAGCAGTTCTTC,CASTKEGQLGNEQFF
TRBV6-5,NA,NA,TRBJ1-5,TGTGCCAGCAGTCAAACGGGGGGAACCAATCAGCCCCAGCATTTT,CASSQTGGTNQPQHF
TRBV29-1,NA,NA,TRBJ2-3,TGCAGCGCTTCCGGGTCCGGCCAAAGTACAGATACGCAGTATTTT,CSASGSGQSTDTQYF
TRBV7-9,NA,NA,TRBJ2-7,TGTGCCAGCAGCTTAGGGGTCGCTCTCTCCTACGAGCAGTACTTC,CASSLGVALSYEQYF
TRBV7-2,TRBD1,NA,TRBJ2-5,TGTGCCAGCAGCTCACAGACAGGGGGTGAGACCCAGTACTTC,CASSSQTGGETQYF
TRBV11-1,NA,NA,TRBJ1-1,TGTGTCTCGAAGGGACGGCGGAACACTGAAGCTTTCTTT,CVSKGRRNTEAFF
TRBV7-8,TRBD1,NA,TRBJ2-7,TGTGCCAGCAGCGCTGGACAGGGGGCTTTATACGAGCAGTACTTC,CASSAGQGALYEQYF
TRBV28,TRBD1,NA,TRBJ1-3,TGTGCCAGCACCCGACCGGGACAGGGGGAAACCACCATATATTTT,CASTRPGQGETTIYF
TRBV5-1,NA,few,TRBJ1-6,TGCGCCAGCAGTCAGGGATCCGATAATTCACCCCTCCACTTT,CASSQGSDNSPLHF
TRBV25-1,TRBD1,NA,TRBJ2-2,TGTGCCAGCTCGAGAACAGGGGTCACCGGGGAGCTGTTTTTT,CASSRTGVTGELFF
TRBV29-1,NA,once,TRBJ2-2,TGCAGCGTTGAAAAGGGGGGGGCGGCCGGGGAGCTGTTTTTT,CSVEKGGAAGELFF
TRBV11-2,TRBD1,NA,TRBJ1-2,TGTGCCAGCACCGACTACCGTGACAGGGTCTATGGCTACACCTTC,CASTDYRDRVYGYTF
TRBV18,TRBD1,few,TRBJ1-5,TGTGCCAGCTCACCGTCGATCGGTCAGGGGGGTCAGCCCCAGCATTTT,CASSPSIGQGGQPQHF
TRBV30,NA,few,TRBJ1-3,TGTGCCTGGAGTGTACAACGAAACACCATATATTTT,CAWSVQRNTIYF
TRBV10-1,TRBD1,NA,TRBJ1-2,TGCGCCGGCAGTGAGGTCCCGACAGGGGGCGCGTTTGGCTACACCTTC,CAGSEVPTGGAFGYTF
TRBV23-1,TRBD1,NA,TRBJ2-4,TGCGCCAGCAGTCGGGACAGGGGATGGAGAGGAACCAAAAACATTCAGTACTTC,CASSRDRGWRGTKNIQYF
TRBV30,NA,NA,TRBJ1-4,TGTGCCTGGAGTCGGTCCTCAGGGGAAAAACTGTTTTTT,CAWSRSSGEKLFF
TRBV18,NA,NA,TRBJ2-1,TGTGCCAGCTCACCAAGCCAGGGCGGTTACAATGAGCAGTTCTTC,CASSPSQGGYNEQFF
TRBV6-5,TRBD1,NA,TRBJ2-3,TGTGCCAGCAGTTACCCAGGGGGAAAGGATACGCAGTATTTT,CASSYPGGKDTQYF
TRBV7-2,NA,NA,TRBJ1-2,TGTGCCAGCAGCTCTCCCGAAGTCTATGGCTACACCTTC,CASSSPEVYGYTF
TRBV5-1,NA,NA,TRBJ1-5,TGCGCCAGCAGCACGATGGGAGGCAATCAGCCCCAGCATTTT,CASSTMGGNQPQHF
TRBV9,NA,few,TRBJ1-1,TGTGCCAGCAGCACCGGGACACTGAACACTGAAGCTTTCTTT,CASSTGTLNTEAFF
TRBV6-5,NA,NA,TRBJ2-3,TGTGCCAGCAGTTACTATCGACTGGTCGGCACAGATACGCAGTATTTT,CASSYYRLVGTDTQYF
TRBV5-8,NA,NA,TRBJ1-5,TGTGCCAGCCCCGGGGGTGGTCAGCGTAGGCAGCCCCAGCATTTT,CASPGGGQRRQPQHF
TRBV28,NA,NA,TRBJ1-2,TGTGCCAGCCATTCCCTGGACGCCCCGGGCTACACCTTC,CASHSLDAPGYTF
TRBV28,TRBD2,NA,TRBJ2-7,TGTGCCAGCTCGTACGGGGGGGGCATGTACGAGCAGTACTTC,CASSYGGGMYEQYF
TRBV5-4,TRBD2,few,TRBJ2-3,TGTGCCAGCAGCTTCGGCGGCGGGGGGGGTCCAGATACGCAGTATTTT,CASSFGGGGGPDTQYF
TRBV11-3,NA,once,TRBJ2-3,TGTGCCAGCAGTAAGACAAGCTTTTTCGATACGCAGTATTTT,CASSKTSFFDTQYF
TRBV7-2,NA,NA,TRBJ2-3,TGTGCCAGCAGCTTAGCTTTGGGGGCCGCGGATACGCAGTATTTT,CASSLALGAADTQYF
TRBV9,TRBD2,NA,TRBJ2-7,TGTGCCAGCAGCGTAGCAGGGACTAGGGATTACGAGCAGTACTTC,CASSVAGTRDYEQYF
TRBV7-9,NA,NA,TRBJ1-5,TGTGCCAGCGGGGCGAATCAGCCCCAGCATTTT,CASGANQPQHF
TRBV10-2,NA,NA,TRBJ2-6,TGCGCCAGCAGTGAGGCCAGGGGTACAGTTGGGGCCAACGTCCTGACTTTC,CASSEARGTVGANVLTF
TRBV6-5,NA,NA,TRBJ2-7,TGTGCCAGCACACGGGGAAGGTCTGATGAGCAGTACTTC,CASTRGRSDEQYF
TRBV5-4,TRBD1,NA,TRBJ1-1,TGTGCCAGCAGCTTTGGGGCTACAGGGGAAACTGAAGCTTTCTTT,CASSFGATGETEAFF
TRBV2,NA,NA,TRBJ2-7,TGTGCCAGCAGTGATACGCGTAAACAGCTGACCTACGAGCAGTACTTC,CASSDTRKQLTYEQYF